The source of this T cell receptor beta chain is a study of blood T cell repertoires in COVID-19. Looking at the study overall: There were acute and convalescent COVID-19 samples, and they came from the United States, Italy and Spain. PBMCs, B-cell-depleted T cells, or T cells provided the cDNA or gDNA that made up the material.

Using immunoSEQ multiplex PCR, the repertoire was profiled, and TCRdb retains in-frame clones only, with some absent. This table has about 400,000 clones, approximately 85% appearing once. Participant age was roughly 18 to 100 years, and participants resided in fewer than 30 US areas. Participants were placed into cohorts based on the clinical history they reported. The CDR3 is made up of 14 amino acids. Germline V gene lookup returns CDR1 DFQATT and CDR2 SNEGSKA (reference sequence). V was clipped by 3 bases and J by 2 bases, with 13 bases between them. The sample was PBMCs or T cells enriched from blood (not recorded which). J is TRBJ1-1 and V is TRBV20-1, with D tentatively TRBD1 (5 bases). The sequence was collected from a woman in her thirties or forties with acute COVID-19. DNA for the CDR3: TGCAGTGCTAGTGTTGGCAGGGCAAACACTGAAGCTTTCTTT. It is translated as CSASVGRANTEAFF.